These T cell receptor beta chains were read from a single sample in a study of shared clonotypes between healthy human individuals. Here immunoSEQ multiplex PCR was the method, and the copy in TCRdb shows in-frame clones only, minus some. Of around 690,000 clones listed, about nine tenths are singletons. The sequenced material came from memory CD8+ T cells from PBMCs. These TCRs come from a man aged 18 to 29 in good health. Some clones in this sample may be carry-over from other donors' samples. Each CDR3 is given with its conserved first and last residue. Size is stated for part of the rows, as once, few or many counts, or as a class when the clone is expanded.

V gene	clone size	J gene	CDR3 protein
TRBV28	.	TRBJ2-1	CASSISPSGHNEQFF
TRBV28	.	TRBJ2-7	CASSFLGQVPSYEQYF
TRBV6-5	.	TRBJ1-4	CASSLFRGDMEKLFF
TRBV28	.	TRBJ1-3	CASSLYTGTGSGNTIYF
TRBV7-6	.	TRBJ2-7	CASSFGTSGYEQYF
TRBV7-3	.	TRBJ2-5	CASSPLGSSRETQYF
TRBV4-1	.	TRBJ1-2	CASSQPDTHYGYTF
TRBV6-5	.	TRBJ2-5	CASAPAGLGETQYF
TRBV27	once	TRBJ1-1	CASSLGTRVFF
TRBV5-4	once	TRBJ2-7	CASSLETGPSYKQYF
TRBV5-4	.	TRBJ2-1	CASSLRGVPYNEQFF
TRBV27	.	TRBJ1-1	CASSNFDTEAFF
TRBV27	once	TRBJ2-1	CASSGRSGGNTFSYNEQFF
TRBV2	.	TRBJ2-1	CASSEAWGGNNEQFF
TRBV7-9	.	TRBJ2-3	CASSPSTTLGSQYF
TRBV13	once	TRBJ1-2	CASSQTGTGERYGYTF
TRBV27	.	TRBJ2-3	CASSLRTPTDTQYF
TRBV9	.	TRBJ2-3	CASSVGSLKLGDTQYF
TRBV19	once	TRBJ2-3	CASSIRLEGSTDTQYF
TRBV5-3	.	TRBJ1-1	CARSLSLFIGVNTEAFF
TRBV7-2	.	TRBJ2-1	CASSLGGRVPYNEQFF
TRBV7-3	.	TRBJ2-1	CASSLIPGVYNEQFF
TRBV9	.	TRBJ1-3	CASSQQGAHIYF
TRBV9	.	TRBJ2-1	CASSVGSIGEQFF
TRBV5-5	.	TRBJ2-7	CASSSLRGYEQYF
TRBV28	.	TRBJ2-7	CASSLLDRGDYEQYF
TRBV10-3	.	TRBJ2-7	CAISESVLAKYEQYF
TRBV19	.	TRBJ2-5	CASSNEGQGWETQYF